One and the same sample provided the 28 T cell receptor beta chains below, sequenced in a study of T cell clones after liver transplantation. Using immunoSEQ multiplex PCR, the repertoire was profiled, and TCRdb retains in-frame clones only, with some absent. This sample has tens of thousands of clones, with more than 70% found just once. Material: CD4+ T cells from blood, obtained at the 22-month timepoint. These receptors all come from a human patient who received a liver transplant. Some T cells may have come from the graft donor.

The chain joins TRBV6-1 to TRBJ2-1; unclear D gene. Trimming took 6 bases from V and 2 from J, leaving 8 bases between them. The germline V gene has CDR1 MNHNS and CDR2 SASEGT. This CDR3 has 13 amino acids. CDR3 bases: TGTGCCAGCAGAGAGACACCCTACAATGAGCAGTTCTTC. Its protein product is CASRETPYNEQFF.

This clone showed up many times. The chain joins TRBV23-1 to TRBJ1-5; D is undetermined. TRBV23-1 is marked as an open reading frame, function uncertain. CDR3 length equals 14 residues. The V end lost 6 bases, the J end lost 3 bases, and 12 bases lay between the germline ends. The CDR3 loop reads CASRPRNNNQPQHF. The CDR3 nucleotides read TGCGCCAGCAGACCTCGGAACAACAATCAGCCCCAGCATTTT.

The chain joins TRBV6-6 to TRBJ2-5; D remains ambiguous. The V gene lost 6 bases and the J gene lost 5 bases, with 7 bases spanning the gap. The germline V gene encodes CDR1 MNHNY and CDR2 SVGAGI (reference sequence). The CDR3 sequence is 11 residues long. CDR3 sequence (DNA): TGTGCCAGCAGCCCCCAGGAGACCCAGTACTTC. Residues: CASSPQETQYF.

The rearrangement joins TRBV28 to TRBJ1-2, with TRBD1 matching 9 bases. Germline V CDR1 and CDR2: MDHEN, SYDVKM. CDR3 length: 14 residues. V was pared by 3 bases and J by 8 bases, with 7 bases of the junction left unmatched. This chain's CDR3 is CASSLVQGARGYTF. The CDR3 coding sequence is TGTGCCAGCAGTTTGGTACAGGGGGCGCGGGGCTACACCTTC.

This clone is termed medium-sized (0.01 to 0.1%). The chain uses TRBV11-1 and TRBJ2-1; 12 bases map to TRBD2. There are 16 residues in the CDR3. Germline loops: CDR1 SGHAT, CDR2 FQDESV (reference sequence). After removal of 4 bases from V and 7 bases from J, the junction contained 8 bases not matched to a gene. CDR3 protein: CASSSSGGALVNEQFF. CDR3 DNA sequence: TGTGCCAGCAGCTCTAGCGGGGGGGCCCTGGTTAATGAGCAGTTCTTC.

The chain carries TRBV19 and TRBJ1-1; D might be TRBD1 (6 bases). V lost 3 bases and J 5 bases, leaving 10 bases between the germline ends. The CDR3 loop spans 13 amino acids. Germline V gives CDR1 LNHDA, CDR2 SQIVND (reference sequence). Here the CDR3 DNA reads TGTGCCAGTAGTATGGAAGGGGGAACTGAAGCTTTCTTT. The encoded protein is CASSMEGGTEAFF.

This chain joins TRBV15 and TRBJ1-1; D might be TRBD1 (5 bases). This CDR3 is built from 14 residues. V dropped 0 bases and J dropped 5 bases, with 10 bases sitting between them. CDR1 is LNHNV, CDR2 YYDKDF, per germline (reference sequence). CDR3 nucleotides: TGTGCCACCAGCAGAGATGGGGGAAGGACTGAAGCTTTCTTT. It yields the protein CATSRDGGRTEAFF.

The V gene is TRBV30, the J gene TRBJ1-2; D perhaps matches TRBD1 (5 bases). Germline V gene lookup returns CDR1 GTSNPN and CDR2 SVGIG (reference sequence). Trimming removed 0 bases at V and 1 base at J, with 6 bases between. CDR3 size: 13 residues. In nucleotides, the CDR3 is TGTGCCTGGAGTGTAGGGGATAACTATGGCTACACCTTC. Its translation is CAWSVGDNYGYTF.

The chain employs TRBV28 and TRBJ2-7, with D possibly TRBD2 on 6 matching bases. The V and J ends lost 8 bases and 2 bases respectively, with 16 bases between them. This CDR3 contains 14 residues. CDR1 and CDR2 from the germline V gene are MDHEN and SYDVKM. The DNA for the CDR3 is TGTGCCAGCCATCATGGGGAGGCCACCTACGAGCAGTACTTC. The encoded protein is CASHHGEATYEQYF.

The chain has TRBV15 and TRBJ2-1; D is perhaps TRBD2 (7 bases). Germline-derived CDR1 and CDR2 are LNHNV and YYDKDF (reference sequence). The CDR3 contains 15 residues. Trimming shortened V by 7 bases and J by 5 bases, and 18 bases separated the two germline ends. The CDR3 sequence: CATTRGGGSHNEQFF. For the CDR3, the DNA is TGTGCCACCACCCGAGGGGGGGGGTCCCACAATGAGCAGTTCTTC. Drawing the rest from reference TRBV15 and TRBJ2-1, the complete variable domain is DAMVIQNPRYQVTQFGKPVTLSCSQTLNHNVMYWYQQKSSQAPKLLFHYYDKDFNNEADTPDNFQSRRPNTSFCFLDIRSPGLGDTAMYLCATTRGGGSHNEQFFGPGTRLTVL.

The gene calls are TRBV11-2 and TRBJ2-5, with a weak D call TRBD2 (5 bases). The CDR3 spans 15 residues. CDR1 and CDR2 from the germline V gene are SGHAT and FQNNGV. Trimming removed 5 bases from V and 2 bases from J, with 15 bases in between. The DNA for the CDR3 is TGTGCCAGCAGCGAGTCTGTGGGGAGTCAAGAGACCCAGTACTTC. Translation: CASSESVGSQETQYF.

The chain combines TRBV19 with TRBJ2-1; 10 bases match TRBD2. Germline loops: CDR1 LNHDA, CDR2 SQIVND (reference sequence). The ends lost 5 bases at V and 13 bases at J; junction bases unmatched: 11. The CDR3 is made up of 14 amino acids. CDR3 sequence (DNA): TGTGCCAGTAGTGGCTACGGCCTAGCGGGGGCACAGTTCTTC. This codes for CASSGYGLAGAQFF.

The table lists this clone with a few counts. The CDR3 DNA follows: TGTGCCAGCAGCGATTTCGGGAGTGGAGAGACCCAGTACTTC. Its translation is CASSDFGSGETQYF. The chain uses TRBV6-1 and TRBJ2-5; D possibly corresponds to TRBD2 (6 bases). Germline CDR1 is MNHNS and CDR2 is SASEGT. There are 14 residues in the CDR3. Trimming left V 6 bases short and J 4 bases short, with 15 bases between.

This chain connects TRBV11-2 to TRBJ2-1, with D maybe TRBD1 (5 bases). Trimming left V 2 bases short and J 3 bases short, with 11 bases between. Germline V lookup: CDR1 SGHAT, CDR2 FQNNGV. CDR3 size: 15 residues. CDR3 DNA sequence: TGTGCCAGCAGCTTACGGCAGGGCAACTACAATGAGCAGTTCTTC. This gives the protein CASSLRQGNYNEQFF.

The rearrangement joins TRBV2 to TRBJ2-5; weak D call: TRBD2 (5 bases). Trimming removed 6 bases from V and 0 bases from J, with 5 bases in between. This CDR3 contains 12 residues. The germline V gene encodes CDR1 SNHLY and CDR2 FYNNEI. In DNA form, the CDR3 reads TGTGCCAGCAGCGGGGACCAAGAGACCCAGTACTTC. Translating gives CASSGDQETQYF.

The gene calls are TRBV5-1 and TRBJ1-4; TRBD1 is a possible D gene (6 bases). Per the germline V gene, CDR1 is SGHRS and CDR2 is YFSETQ. The CDR3 totals 17 residues. V was cut by 4 bases and J by 0 bases, with 16 bases left in between. The CDR3 bases are TGCGCCAGCAGCCAACACGGACAGCTTGCAACTAATGAAAAACTGTTTTTT. Its protein is CASSQHGQLATNEKLFF.

The V and J genes are TRBV5-1 and TRBJ1-1; D ambiguous. Germline CDR1 and CDR2: SGHRS and YFSETQ. CDR3 length: 15 residues. Trimming cost V 0 bases and J 1 base, with 10 bases left between them. Here the CDR3 reads CASSLDPGRNTEAFF. The CDR3 region has the DNA TGCGCCAGCAGCTTGGATCCGGGAAGGAACACTGAAGCTTTCTTT.

By share of the sample, this clone is medium-sized. The J gene is TRBJ2-7, the V gene TRBV7-9; D perhaps matches TRBD2 (6 bases). This CDR3 region has 17 residues. The germline V gene encodes CDR1 SEHNR and CDR2 FQNEAQ (reference sequence). Trimming shortened V by 1 base and J by 8 bases, and 24 bases separated the two germline ends. CDR3 sequence reads: CASSLGHAGTLPTKQYF. CDR3 in DNA: TGTGCCAGCAGCTTAGGTCATGCAGGGACTCTTCCTACGAAGCAGTACTTC.

This clone appeared a single time. The rearrangement joins TRBV28 to TRBJ2-5; D perhaps matches TRBD2 (6 bases). The CDR3 runs 13 residues. V lost 8 bases and J 0 bases, leaving 10 bases between the germline ends. The germline V gene encodes CDR1 MDHEN and CDR2 SYDVKM. CDR3: CASLRGNQETQYF. CDR3 in DNA: TGTGCCAGCTTACGGGGGAACCAAGAGACCCAGTACTTC. The variable domain in full, completed from reference TRBV28 and TRBJ2-5, reads DVKVTQSSRYLVKRTGEKVFLECVQDMDHENMFWYRQDPGLGLRLIYFSYDVKMKEKGDIPEGYSVSREKKERFSLILESASTNQTSMYLCASLRGNQETQYFGPGTRLLVL.

This sequence joins TRBV6-1 and TRBJ2-1, with 8 bases fitting TRBD1. Losses at the gene ends were 6 bases for V and 8 bases for J; bases not matched to a gene: 6. The CDR3 covers 13 residues. Germline V lookup: CDR1 MNHNS, CDR2 SASEGT. CDR3 loop: CASSIDRGHEQFF. The CDR3 DNA reads as TGTGCCAGCAGCATCGACAGGGGCCATGAGCAGTTCTTC.

This chain connects TRBV10-1 to TRBJ1-1; D gene ambiguous. The CDR3 has 13 amino acids. The germline CDR1 and CDR2 sequences are WNHNN and SYGVQD (reference sequence). The V and J ends lost 8 bases and 0 bases respectively, with 10 bases between them. The CDR3 region is CASSRGLNTEAFF. The CDR3 region has the DNA TGCGCCAGCTCCCGTGGATTGAACACTGAAGCTTTCTTT.

This clone was seen at least ten times. The chain recombines TRBV2 with TRBJ2-2; D uncertain. The CDR3 covers 12 residues. Trimming cost V 3 bases and J 4 bases, with 3 bases left between them. Germline assignment: CDR1 SNHLY and CDR2 FYNNEI. The DNA for the CDR3 is TGTGCCAGCAGTGACCGCACCGGGGAGCTGTTTTTT. This translates into CASSDRTGELFF.

The chain uses TRBV9 and TRBJ2-7; D is unclear. Germline V gene lookup returns CDR1 SGDLS and CDR2 YYNGEE. Trimming pared 0 bases from V and 6 bases from J, leaving 16 bases between. This CDR3 spans 15 amino acids. The CDR3 DNA reads as TGTGCCAGCAGCGTAGGAACCCGACCCTTTTCCGAGCAGTACTTC. Its translation: CASSVGTRPFSEQYF.

The chain carries TRBV7-8 and TRBJ2-5, with 8 bases lining up with TRBD1. The CDR3 runs to 14 residues. CDR1 is SGHVS and CDR2 is FQNEAQ in the germline V gene. The ends lost 3 bases at V and 5 bases at J; junction bases unmatched: 5. CDR3: CASSFPGGYETQYF. The CDR3 nucleotides read TGTGCCAGCAGCTTTCCAGGGGGCTACGAGACCCAGTACTTC.

V usage is TRBV7-9 and J usage is TRBJ1-1; a weak D match, TRBD1 (6 bases). This CDR3 is 12 amino acids long. From germline, CDR1 is SEHNR and CDR2 FQNEAQ (reference sequence). V dropped 5 bases and J dropped 5 bases, with 9 bases sitting between them. This CDR3 is CASSRTGTEAFF. CDR3 sequence (DNA): TGTGCCAGCAGCAGAACAGGGACTGAAGCTTTCTTT.

The rearrangement joins TRBV19 to TRBJ1-4, with 8 bases identical to TRBD1. The V segment lost 5 bases and the J segment 5 bases; nucleotides outside the gene matches: 4. This CDR3 has 14 residues. Germline V lookup: CDR1 LNHDA, CDR2 SQIVND (reference sequence). The CDR3 here is CASSAGQANEKLFF. The CDR3 DNA follows: TGTGCCAGTAGTGCGGGACAGGCCAATGAAAAACTGTTTTTT.

The V and J genes are TRBV7-2 and TRBJ1-1, with 9 bases matching TRBD1. The CDR3 consists of 14 residues. The V gene's germline CDR1 is SGHTA and CDR2 FQGNSA. V lost 5 bases, J lost 9 bases, and 10 bases stayed unmatched. The CDR3 reads CASSPGQGITKAFF. CDR3 DNA sequence: TGTGCCAGCAGCCCTGGACAGGGGATAACTAAAGCTTTCTTT.

V usage is TRBV7-2 and J usage is TRBJ2-7, with D uncertain. V was shortened by 5 bases and J by 0 bases, with 11 bases between the two germline ends. Germline CDR1 and CDR2: SGHTA and FQGNSA. The CDR3 contains 14 residues. CDR3 amino acids: CASSVSGNSYEQYF. CDR3 nucleotides: TGTGCCAGCAGCGTTAGTGGGAACTCCTACGAGCAGTACTTC.